Listed below are T cell receptor beta chains from one sample, sequenced in a study of cytomegalovirus exposure and HLA in healthy donors. This table comes from immunoSEQ multiplex PCR, and its TCRdb copy is limited to in-frame clones, with some not included. This table lists about 74,000 clones. What was sequenced was PBMCs. These receptors were obtained from a female donor in good health and CMV-seropositive. Each CDR3 is given with its conserved first and last residue. The order of the fields is V gene, D gene, J gene, CDR3 protein, CDR3 DNA. The D gene is left open where the match is weak.

TRBV30	-	TRBJ1-6	CAWSVLGVVSLHF	TGTGCCTGGAGTGTACTCGGGGTTGTGTCCCTCCACTTT
TRBV19	TRBD2	TRBJ2-2	CASSTLAGGGTGELFF	TGTGCCAGTAGTACTCTAGCGGGAGGGGGCACCGGGGAGCTGTTTTTT
TRBV10-3	TRBD1	TRBJ1-1	CAISEPFRGRGTEAFF	TGTGCCATCAGTGAGCCCTTCAGGGGGCGTGGCACTGAAGCTTTCTTT
TRBV6-1	-	TRBJ1-6	CASSERSPPGSPLHF	TGTGCCAGCAGTGAACGGTCCCCCCCGGGATCACCCCTCCACTTT
TRBV9	TRBD1	TRBJ2-2	CASSVVGQAGELFF	TGTGCCAGCAGCGTAGTCGGACAGGCCGGGGAGCTGTTTTTT
TRBV4-3	-	TRBJ2-3	CASSQEDRSTDTQYF	TGCGCCAGCAGCCAAGAGGACAGAAGCACAGATACGCAGTATTTT
TRBV5-1	TRBD1	TRBJ1-1	CASSSFQGGNTEAFF	TGCGCCAGCAGTTCCTTCCAGGGGGGGAACACTGAAGCTTTCTTT
TRBV7-6	-	TRBJ1-3	CASSPRGSWRRNTIYF	TGTGCCAGCAGCCCACGAGGGAGCTGGAGGAGAAACACCATATATTTT
TRBV5-4	-	TRBJ2-1	CASSSGEGYNEQFF	TGTGCCAGCAGCTCCGGCGAGGGTTACAATGAGCAGTTCTTC
TRBV27	-	TRBJ1-1	CASSFGGGTQAFF	TGTGCCAGCAGTTTCGGTGGAGGAACCCAAGCTTTCTTT
TRBV4-1	-	TRBJ1-4	CASSPEVATNEKLFF	TGCGCCAGCAGCCCAGAGGTAGCAACTAATGAAAAACTGTTTTTT
TRBV28	-	TRBJ2-5	CATSGNRETQYF	TGTGCCACCTCCGGGAATAGGGAGACCCAGTACTTC
TRBV7-6	-	TRBJ2-4	CASSYEQGKDIQYF	TGTGCCAGCAGCTACGAACAGGGTAAGGACATTCAGTACTTC
TRBV5-1	-	TRBJ2-1	CASSLAAGSYNEQFF	TGCGCCAGCAGCTTGGCGGCAGGTTCCTACAATGAGCAGTTCTTC
TRBV6-1	TRBD2	TRBJ2-1	CASIWGGNEQFF	TGTGCCAGCATTTGGGGGGGGAATGAGCAGTTCTTC
TRBV4-1	-	TRBJ1-2	CASSQGAYGYTF	TGCGCCAGCAGCCAAGGCGCATATGGCTACACCTTC
TRBV27	TRBD1	TRBJ1-1	CASRDRGMNTEAFF	TGTGCCAGCAGAGACAGGGGGATGAACACTGAAGCTTTCTTT
TRBV2	-	TRBJ2-7	CASSRAEVSYEQYF	TGTGCCAGCAGTAGGGCGGAGGTGTCCTACGAGCAGTACTTC
TRBV11-2	TRBD2	TRBJ2-5	CASSRTASGVETQYF	TGTGCCAGCAGCCGAACGGCTAGCGGGGTCGAGACCCAGTACTTC
TRBV7-2	-	TRBJ2-1	CASSSRASSNEQFF	TGTGCCAGCAGCTCTCGTGCCTCTAGCAATGAGCAGTTCTTC
TRBV7-9	-	TRBJ2-5	CASSLASGQGGTQYF	TGTGCCAGCAGCTTAGCTTCTGGGCAGGGCGGGACCCAGTACTTC
TRBV19	-	TRBJ2-7	CASSPGTIWEQYF	TGTGCCAGTAGTCCAGGGACAATTTGGGAGCAGTACTTC
TRBV19	TRBD1	TRBJ1-6	CASSMVQGGSSYNSPLHF	TGTGCCAGTAGTATGGTGCAGGGGGGAAGCTCCTATAATTCACCCCTCCACTTT
TRBV20-1	-	TRBJ1-4	CSARLQEKLFF	TGCAGTGCTCGCCTCCAGGAAAAACTGTTTTTT
TRBV5-1	-	TRBJ2-5	CASSWGSRIRETQYF	TGCGCCAGCAGCTGGGGCTCCCGGATCCGGGAGACCCAGTACTTC
TRBV20-1	-	TRBJ2-7	CGWESAYEQYF	TGCGGATGGGAGAGCGCCTACGAGCAGTACTTC
TRBV28	-	TRBJ1-1	CASQSGGGSTEAFF	TGTGCCAGCCAATCGGGGGGGGGAAGCACTGAAGCTTTCTTT
TRBV14	TRBD1	TRBJ2-1	CASSQEPRTGPYNEQFF	TGTGCCAGCAGCCAAGAACCAAGGACAGGGCCCTACAATGAGCAGTTCTTC
TRBV2	-	TRBJ2-2	CATKEAGIDTGELFF	TGTGCCACTAAAGAGGCGGGGATAGACACCGGGGAGCTGTTTTTT
TRBV28	TRBD1	TRBJ2-1	CASSPGTGVEGSYNEQFF	TGTGCCAGCAGTCCGGGGACAGGGGTTGAAGGCTCCTACAATGAGCAGTTCTTC
TRBV5-1	TRBD2	TRBJ2-5	CASSLDSGGGWTQYF	TGCGCCAGCAGCTTGGATAGCGGGGGGGGATGGACCCAGTACTTC
TRBV2	-	TRBJ2-2	CASREQGNTGELFF	TGTGCCAGCAGGGAACAGGGCAACACCGGGGAGCTGTTTTTT
TRBV29-1	TRBD1	TRBJ2-5	CSAATGGMREQYF	TGCAGCGCTGCGACAGGGGGGATGAGAGAGCAGTACTTC
TRBV27	-	TRBJ1-5	CASSLYGLNQPQHF	TGTGCCAGCAGTTTATACGGACTCAATCAGCCCCAGCATTTT
TRBV15	TRBD1	TRBJ1-6	CATSSADREPPLHF	TGTGCCACCAGCAGCGCCGACAGGGAACCACCCCTCCACTTT
TRBV5-6	-	TRBJ2-5	CASSVLRTASQETQYF	TGTGCCAGCAGTGTCCTGAGGACAGCCTCCCAAGAGACCCAGTACTTC
TRBV2	-	TRBJ1-4	CASKTAYNEKLFF	TGTGCCAGCAAGACAGCCTATAATGAAAAACTGTTTTTT
TRBV18	-	TRBJ2-5	CASSPQRNRWETQYF	TGTGCCAGCTCACCACAGCGGAACCGGTGGGAGACCCAGTACTTC
TRBV28	-	TRBJ2-4	CASSRGISHIQYF	TGTGCCAGCAGTCGGGGGATTAGCCACATTCAGTACTTC
TRBV7-6	TRBD1	TRBJ1-1	CASSSGTANTEAFF	TGTGCCAGCAGCTCAGGGACAGCGAACACTGAAGCTTTCTTT
TRBV14	-	TRBJ1-2	CASSPGVVGYGYTF	TGTGCCAGCAGTCCCGGGGTGGTGGGCTATGGCTACACCTTC
TRBV13	-	TRBJ2-7	CASSVGLNGEQYF	TGTGCCAGCAGCGTGGGGCTAAACGGGGAGCAGTACTTC
TRBV21-1	-	TRBJ1-2	CASSKGTGSNYGYTF	TGTGCCAGCAGCAAAGGGACAGGCTCTAACTATGGCTACACCTTC
TRBV5-8	-	TRBJ2-5	CASSSTRHRVAKTQYF	TGTGCCAGCAGCAGTACCCGACACCGAGTGGCGAAGACCCAGTACTTC
TRBV27	TRBD1	TRBJ2-1	CASSLLRGTGANNEQFF	TGTGCCAGCAGCCTCCTGAGAGGGACAGGGGCTAACAATGAGCAGTTCTTC
TRBV19	TRBD1	TRBJ1-3	CASSMIGRGLSGNTIYF	TGTGCCAGTAGTATGATTGGCAGGGGGCTCTCTGGAAACACCATATATTTT
TRBV6-6	-	TRBJ2-7	CASSQQGAEQYF	TGTGCCAGCAGTCAACAGGGAGCCGAGCAGTACTTC
TRBV6-5	TRBD2	TRBJ2-1	CASSLLPSGNNEQFF	TGTGCCAGCAGTTTACTGCCTAGCGGGAACAATGAGCAGTTCTTC